This TCR beta chain was captured by sequencing in a study of blood T cell repertoires in COVID-19. The V and J ends lost 7 bases and 5 bases, in that order; junction bases with no gene match: 13. Germline V CDR1 and CDR2: MNHNY, SVGAGI (reference sequence). The CDR3 runs to 15 residues. Data came from immunoSEQ multiplex PCR; TCRdb stores just in-frame clones and leaves some out. The sample contains 70,000 or so clones, more than 75% of which appear only once. Sequencing was done on a sample of peripheral blood. The receptor was isolated from a human donor in a cohort sampled during active COVID-19. This chain links TRBV6-6 with TRBJ1-1; TRBD1 matches at 7 bases. DNA of the CDR3: TGTGCCAGCATTTATTCTCAGGGGGTTGGGACTGAAGCTTTCTTT. This encodes CASIYSQGVGTEAFF.